These 20 T cell receptor beta chains share one sample of origin, sequenced in a study of glioma-infiltrating T cells. The iRepertoire nested amplicon-rescue multiplex PCR amplified TCR alpha and beta CDR3s from RNA. TCRdb used MiXCR to reprocess the multiplex PCR reads, holding one entry per CDR3 protein. Of about 130,000 distinct CDR3 sequences listed, approximately 24% are singletons. Sequencing was carried out using glioma tissue, nonneoplastic brain tissue, or PBMCs (not recorded which). The receptor set was obtained from a human donor with low-grade glioma or glioblastoma, undergoing nonglioma brain surgery, or in good health (not recorded which).

This sequence joins TRBV20-1 and TRBJ2-5, with 7 nucleotides matching TRBD2. Germline V gives CDR1 DFQATT, CDR2 SNEGSKA (reference sequence). Trimming took 3 bases from V and 0 from J; bases not matched to a gene: 1. The CDR3 length is 13 residues. This CDR3 reads CSARGGYQETQYF. The CDR3 DNA follows: TGCAGTGCTAGGGGAGGGTACCAAGAGACCCAGTACTTC.

This clonotype was found once. The chain employs TRBV12-3 or TRBV12-4 and TRBJ2-1; D possibly matches TRBD1 or TRBD2 (5 bases each). Trimming cost V 8 bases and J 10 bases, with 18 bases left between them. The CDR3 has 13 amino acids. As DNA, the CDR3 is TGTGCCAGCGGGGCTATTCAGGGAGAAGAGCAGTTCTTC. Translating gives CASGAIQGEEQFF.

The chain couples TRBV19 to TRBJ2-5; the D gene is possibly TRBD1 (6 bases). The V gene lost 6 bases and the J gene lost 2 bases, with 10 bases spanning the gap. CDR1 is LNHDA and CDR2 is SQIVND in the germline V gene (reference sequence). There are 13 residues in the CDR3. The CDR3 DNA is TGTGCCAGTAGGAAACAGGGTCAAGAGACCCAGTACTTC. This translates into CASRKQGQETQYF. Based on the CDR3 plus reference TRBV19 and TRBJ2-5, the full variable domain is DGGITQSPKYLFRKEGQNVTLSCEQNLNHDAMYWYRQDPGQGLRLIYYSQIVNDFQKGDIAEGYSVSREKKESFPLTVTSAQKNPTAFYLCASRKQGQETQYFGPGTRLLVL.

This clonotype was counted between two and nine times. The gene calls are TRBV6-2 or TRBV6-3 and TRBJ2-2, with TRBD2 matching 8 bases. The CDR3 is 16 residues long. V was clipped by 0 bases and J by 1 base; unmatched bases: 1. CDR1 MNHEY and CDR2 SVGEGT come from the germline V gene. The CDR3 DNA follows: TGTGCCAGCAGTTACTCAAGCGGGGGGAACACCGGGGAGCTGTTTTTT. Its protein product is CASSYSSGGNTGELFF.

The chain recombines TRBV12-5 with TRBJ1-5; D unclear. The CDR3 runs to 18 residues. V lost 1 base, J lost 0 bases, and 16 bases lay in between. Per the germline V gene, CDR1 is LGHNT and CDR2 is FRNRAP. The CDR3, as DNA: TGTGCTAGTGGTTTGGCGACATGTCAAACACGTAGCAATCAGCCCCAGCATTTT. Residues: CASGLATCQTRSNQPQHF.

This clonotype was detected ten times or more. The V call is TRBV6-1, the J call TRBJ2-7; 14 nucleotides line up with TRBD2. Germline values: CDR1 MNHNS, CDR2 SASEGT. This CDR3 contains 14 residues. V shed 5 bases and J 4 bases; nucleotides not matched to a gene: 1. This CDR3 is CASSRTSGGYEQYV. In DNA, the CDR3 is TGTGCCAGCAGTAGGACTAGCGGGGGGTACGAGCAGTACGTC.

The rearrangement uses TRBV19 and TRBJ1-1; TRBD1 is a possible D gene (5 bases). Trimming removed 7 bases from V and 10 bases from J, with 13 bases in between. Germline assignment: CDR1 LNHDA and CDR2 SQIVND (reference sequence). The CDR3 is 11 residues long. Written as DNA, the CDR3 is TGTGCCAGTACCTTCGTGGGGGGAGCTTTCTTT. As protein: CASTFVGGAFF.

The table lists this clonotype with many counts. This chain links TRBV7-9 with TRBJ2-3, with D unclear. The CDR3 extends over 13 amino acids. CDR1 is SEHNR and CDR2 is FQNEAQ in the germline V gene (reference sequence). V was cut by 5 bases and J by 2 bases, with 8 bases left in between. For the CDR3, the DNA is TGTGCCAGCAGCCCCTCACTCACAGATACGCAGTATTTT. Amino acid sequence: CASSPSLTDTQYF.

This clonotype was seen a handful of times. The chain uses TRBV6-1 and TRBJ2-4; D perhaps matches TRBD2 (6 bases). The germline CDR1 and CDR2 sequences are MNHNS and SASEGT. With 5 bases removed from V and 0 bases from J, the gap between germline ends came to 11 bases. This CDR3 is 15 amino acids long. DNA of the CDR3: TGTGCCAGCAGTTTGCAGGGACTAGCCAAAAACATTCAGTACTTC. It is translated as CASSLQGLAKNIQYF.

This clonotype was counted a few times. The chain combines TRBV6-1 with TRBJ1-3; D might be TRBD1 (6 bases). The V gene's germline CDR1 is MNHNS and CDR2 SASEGT. The CDR3 loop spans 17 amino acids. Deletions cut 7 bases from V and 0 bases from J, with 19 bases between. DNA of the CDR3: TGTGCCAGCAACTCAAACCGGGGGCTTACCTCTGGAAACACCATATATTTT. It encodes CASNSNRGLTSGNTIYF.

The rearrangement links TRBV6-6 to TRBJ2-3, with 11 bases fitting TRBD2. Germline V gene lookup returns CDR1 MNHNY and CDR2 SVGAGI (reference sequence). The V and J ends lost 0 bases and 3 bases, in that order; junction bases with no gene match: 8. The CDR3 contains 18 residues. CDR3 amino acids: CASSYSARLAGMTDTQYF. The CDR3 bases are TGTGCCAGCAGTTACTCAGCCCGACTAGCGGGGATGACAGATACGCAGTATTTT.

Turning to this clonotype: A read error may be the cause here, since a much bigger clone is one base away. The chain recombines TRBV20-1 with TRBJ2-3; D is ambiguous. The CDR3 is 11 amino acids. V lost 2 bases and J lost 5, with 5 bases in between. The germline CDR1 and CDR2 sequences are DFQATT and SNEGSKA (reference sequence). DNA for the CDR3: TGCAGTGCTAGACATGGAGATACGCAGTATTTT. This encodes CSARHGDTQYF.

This clonotype was detected only a few times. This rearrangement joins TRBV19 to TRBJ1-1; tentative D call: TRBD1 (5 bases). The V end lost 3 bases, the J end lost 7 bases, and 12 bases lay between the germline ends. This CDR3 region has 13 residues. CDR1 is LNHDA and CDR2 is SQIVND in the germline V gene (reference sequence). The CDR3: CASSIWQGIEAFF. The CDR3 coding sequence is TGTGCCAGTAGTATTTGGCAGGGAATTGAAGCTTTCTTT. The full variable domain, rest sourced from reference TRBV19 and TRBJ1-1, is DGGITQSPKYLFRKEGQNVTLSCEQNLNHDAMYWYRQDPGQGLRLIYYSQIVNDFQKGDIAEGYSVSREKKESFPLTVTSAQKNPTAFYLCASSIWQGIEAFFGQGTRLTVV.

This clonotype showed up just a few times. The genes are TRBV7-9 and TRBJ2-7; 9 bases match TRBD2. CDR1 and CDR2 from the germline V gene are SEHNR and FQNEAQ (reference sequence). The CDR3 runs 17 residues. CDR3 DNA sequence: TGCGCCAGCAGCCAAGACGTCCTAGCGGGGACACACTACGAGCAGTACGTC. The encoded protein is CASSQDVLAGTHYEQYV.

This clonotype has more than one count but fewer than ten. The chain uses TRBV25-1 and TRBJ2-4, with D perhaps matching TRBD1 (6 bases). Germline V gene lookup returns CDR1 MGHDK and CDR2 SYGVNS. V gave up 3 bases and J gave up 0 bases, with 15 bases separating them. The CDR3 has 17 residues. The CDR3 spells CASSDSQGALAKNIQYF. CDR3 in DNA: TGTGCCAGCAGTGATTCACAGGGTGCGCTAGCCAAAAACATTCAGTACTTC.

The chain has TRBV6-6 and TRBJ2-1, with D perhaps TRBD2 (7 bases). V was trimmed by 0 bases and J by 4 bases, leaving 13 bases between them. Germline assignment: CDR1 MNHNY and CDR2 SVGAGI (reference sequence). The CDR3 loop spans 16 amino acids. The CDR3 nucleotides read TGTGCCAGCAGTTACTCGGGCGGGGGCAAGTACAATGAGCAGTTCTTC. Its translation: CASSYSGGGKYNEQFF.

On this clonotype itself: A much larger clone lies a single base off, so this may be a read error. This chain connects TRBV28 to TRBJ2-3; D is undetermined. This CDR3 spans 12 amino acids. Per the germline V gene, CDR1 is MDHEN and CDR2 is SYDVKM. Trimming took 5 bases from V and 5 from J, leaving 8 bases between them. The CDR3 reads CASSIYKDTQYF. CDR3 bases: TGTGCCAGCAGTATTTATAAAGATACGCAGTATTTT.

The gene calls are TRBV2 and TRBJ2-5; 10 bases match TRBD2. This CDR3 has 17 amino acids. Germline assignment: CDR1 SNHLY and CDR2 FYNNEI. V was pared by 0 bases and J by 1 base, with 5 bases of the junction left unmatched. The CDR3 here is CASSEARLAGPQETQYF. CDR3 DNA: TGTGCCAGCAGTGAAGCGCGACTAGCGGGCCCCCAAGAGACCCAGTACTTC.

This clonotype came up many times. This chain connects TRBV6-1 to TRBJ2-1; D remains ambiguous. The CDR3 spans 13 residues. CDR1 and CDR2 from the germline V gene are MNHNS and SASEGT. V was cut by 4 bases and J by 4 bases, with 8 bases left in between. The DNA for the CDR3 is TGTGCCAGCAGTGGGGCCACTTACAATGAGCAGTTCTTC. Protein sequence: CASSGATYNEQFF.

The chain links TRBV6-6 to TRBJ2-7; tentatively, D is TRBD1 or TRBD2 (6 bases each). Trimming shortened V by 4 bases and J by 5 bases, and 18 bases separated the two germline ends. CDR3 length equals 15 residues. Per the germline V gene, CDR1 is MNHNY and CDR2 is SVGAGI (reference sequence). The CDR3, as DNA: TGTGCCAGCAGTTCACAACAGGGCCCGGGGGACGAGCAGTACGTC. Its translation: CASSSQQGPGDEQYV.